This TCR beta chain was captured in a study of blood T cell repertoires in COVID-19. As for the study in general: Donors in the United States, Italy and Spain gave samples during acute or convalescent COVID-19. From T cells, B-cell-depleted T cells, or PBMCs came the material, which was cDNA or gDNA.

V was clipped by 0 bases and J by 4 bases; unmatched bases: 5. The CDR3 spans 16 residues. The germline CDR1 and CDR2 sequences are SGHTA and FQGNSA. Original analysis: Amplifying reference gene primers gave estimates of nucleated cell counts. Method: immunoSEQ multiplex PCR; TCRdb's copy keeps in-frame clones and lacks some. V and J calls and clone size are as listed in that table; D and trimming were resolved from the DNA. The sample holds about 80,000 clones, 70% to 90% seen once. The sequencing sample was made of peripheral blood. The origin of this receptor is a man in his 70s with acute or convalescent COVID-19. This sequence joins TRBV7-2 and TRBJ1-4, with TRBD1 identical over 7 bases. The DNA for the CDR3 is TGTGCCAGCAGCTTAGCGGCGAGACAGGGTAATGAAAAACTGTTTTTT. Its translation: CASSLAARQGNEKLFF.